The rows below give T cell receptor beta chains drawn from one sample of a study of spatial heterogeneity in lung cancer. One entry per CDR3 protein results from TCRdb running MiXCR on the 5' RACE reads. This sample has around 63,000 distinct CDR3 sequences, with about 6.3% found just once. The sequencing used PBMCs, collected at surgery. The receptors derive from a female donor with early-stage non-small cell lung cancer. Both conserved end residues are part of each CDR3. The D gene is left open where the match is weak. The size of a clone is reported for some rows only, either as once, few or many, or as a class for expanded clones.

TRBJ1-1,.,TRBV27,many,CATAPASRTLAEAFF,TGTGCCACCGCCCCGGCCAGCCGTACCCTTGCTGAAGCTTTCTTT
TRBJ1-5,.,TRBV14,many,CASSQGAGHNQPQHF,TGTGCCAGCAGCCAAGGCGCAGGGCACAATCAGCCCCAGCATTTT
TRBJ2-7,.,TRBV6-2/TRBV6-3,few,CASSYPYEQYF,TGTGCCAGCAGTTACCCCTACGAGCAGTACTTC
TRBJ1-1,.,TRBV20-1,few,CSAGGLGPDTEAFF,TGCAGTGCTGGAGGCCTGGGGCCGGACACTGAAGCTTTCTTT
TRBJ2-3,TRBD1,TRBV7-9,many,CASSLAGTGGRTDTQYF,TGTGCCAGCAGCTTAGCCGGGACAGGGGGACGCACAGATACGCAGTATTTT
TRBJ1-6,TRBD1,TRBV20-1,many,CSARPGTVYNSPLHF,TGCAGTGCTAGACCCGGGACAGTCTATAATTCACCCCTCCACTTT
TRBJ2-1,.,TRBV2,.,CASSEASILNEQFF,TGTGCCAGCAGTGAAGCATCCATTTTGAATGAGCAGTTCTTC
TRBJ1-4,.,TRBV25-1,many,CASSDHEKLFF,TGTGCCAGCAGTGATCATGAAAAACTGTTTTTT
TRBJ2-3,.,TRBV7-3,many,CASSPGGSADTQYF,TGTGCCAGCAGCCCCGGGGGAAGCGCAGATACGCAGTATTTT
TRBJ2-5,.,TRBV20-1,.,CSARGWVGRGETQYF,TGCAGTGCTAGGGGCTGGGTCGGGAGAGGAGAGACCCAGTACTTC
TRBJ1-2,.,TRBV6-1,many,CASSEAFRVAYGYTF,TGTGCCAGCAGTGAAGCGTTCAGGGTAGCGTATGGCTACACCTTC